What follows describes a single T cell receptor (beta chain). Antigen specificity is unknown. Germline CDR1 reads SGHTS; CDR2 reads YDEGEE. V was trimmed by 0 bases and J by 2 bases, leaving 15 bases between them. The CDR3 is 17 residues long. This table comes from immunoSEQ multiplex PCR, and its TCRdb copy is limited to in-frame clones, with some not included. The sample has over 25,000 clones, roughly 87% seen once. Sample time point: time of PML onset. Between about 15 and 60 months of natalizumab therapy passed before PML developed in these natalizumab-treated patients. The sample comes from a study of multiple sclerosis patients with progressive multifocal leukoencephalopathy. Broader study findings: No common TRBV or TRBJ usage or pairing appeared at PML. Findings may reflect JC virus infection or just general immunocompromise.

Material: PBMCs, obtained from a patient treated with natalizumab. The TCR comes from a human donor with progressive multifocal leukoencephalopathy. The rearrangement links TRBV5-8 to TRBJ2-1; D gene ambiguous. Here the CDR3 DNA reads TGTGCCAGCAGCTTGGGAGTCGTCAGCCTAACCTACAATGAGCAGTTCTTC. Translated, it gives CASSLGVVSLTYNEQFF.